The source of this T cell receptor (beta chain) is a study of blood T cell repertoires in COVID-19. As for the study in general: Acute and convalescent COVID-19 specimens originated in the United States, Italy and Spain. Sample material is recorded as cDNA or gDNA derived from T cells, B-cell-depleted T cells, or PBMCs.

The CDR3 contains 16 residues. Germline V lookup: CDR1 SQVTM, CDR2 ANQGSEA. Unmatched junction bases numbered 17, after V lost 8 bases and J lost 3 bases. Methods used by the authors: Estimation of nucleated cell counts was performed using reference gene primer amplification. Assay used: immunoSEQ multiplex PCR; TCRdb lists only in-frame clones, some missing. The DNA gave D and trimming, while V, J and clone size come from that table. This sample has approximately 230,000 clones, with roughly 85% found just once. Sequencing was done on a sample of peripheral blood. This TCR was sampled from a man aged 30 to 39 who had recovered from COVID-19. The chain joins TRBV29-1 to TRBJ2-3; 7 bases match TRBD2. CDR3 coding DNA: TGCAGCTCTATCGAGGGCGGGGGAACTGGTACAGATACGCAGTATTTT. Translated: CSSIEGGGTGTDTQYF.